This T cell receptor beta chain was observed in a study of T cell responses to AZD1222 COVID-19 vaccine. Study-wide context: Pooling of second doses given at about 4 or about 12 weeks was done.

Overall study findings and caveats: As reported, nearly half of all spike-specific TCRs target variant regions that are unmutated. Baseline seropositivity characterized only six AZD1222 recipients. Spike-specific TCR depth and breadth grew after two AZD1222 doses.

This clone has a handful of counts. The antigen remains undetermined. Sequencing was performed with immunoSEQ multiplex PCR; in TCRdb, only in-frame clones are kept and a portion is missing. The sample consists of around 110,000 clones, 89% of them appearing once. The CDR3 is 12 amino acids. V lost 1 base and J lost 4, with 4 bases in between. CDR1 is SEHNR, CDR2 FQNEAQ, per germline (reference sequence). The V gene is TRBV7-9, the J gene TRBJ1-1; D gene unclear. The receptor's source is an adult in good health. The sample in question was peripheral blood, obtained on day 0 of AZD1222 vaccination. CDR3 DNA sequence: TGTGCCAGCAGCTTAGTGGTCACTGAAGCTTTCTTT. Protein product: CASSLVVTEAFF.